This record looks at one T cell receptor beta chain sequence and its context. No cognate antigen has been identified for it. No much larger clonotype is one base removed from it; base qualities were not supplied. This entry is derived from a study of identifying expanded T cells in peripheral blood (dated by TCRdb to the late 2010s). Study-level background: Separate aliquots of the same genomic DNA pool were sequenced to produce technical replicates, and four replicates were compared in pairs.

TCRbeta CDR3 regions were profiled with the immunoSEQ Assay using bias-controlled multiplex PCR amplification of genomic DNA. As for the authors' bioinformatics: The absolute abundance of each unique TCRbeta CDR3 region was quantified after sequences were collapsed and filtered. Two models were used to test differential abundance: a binomial model (Fisher-equivalent) and a beta-binomial model that adds time-dependent variance fitted from healthy donors. Clones with fewer than 5 combined templates were removed, and differential abundance was called for clones with a Benjamini-Hochberg FDR below 0.01. In the beta-binomial model, variance was expressed as a function of the total template count across the two samples, in the form v = (b*log(k)+a)^2. This immuneACCESS table, as held by TCRdb, lists in-frame sequences with V and J called but not all clones. Of the missing ones, under half trace to an unresolved V gene in checked studies; the others have no known cause. D and trimming were read from the DNA, whereas the V and J calls and clone size are those reported in that table. This sample lists 65,000 to 95,000 clones; about 83% were detected once. Of the sample, about 19% falls within the top ten clones.

No immune events, such as infections, were documented for the healthy donors during the collection period. Healthy-donor blood repertoires served as a training cohort to calibrate time-dependent variance in a beta-binomial model of T-cell clone differential abundance. The training cohort was composed of roughly ten healthy donors, 3 female and 7 male. On average the donors were approximately 43 years old, and their ages spanned roughly 29 to 64 years. Obtained from a commercial supplier, whole blood was collected from each healthy donor at three time points set two to three weeks apart. Genomic DNA was extracted from unsorted whole blood for immunosequencing. Findings and caveats that apply to the study as a whole: Between technical replicates the binomial model flagged about 1.2 differentially abundant clones, whereas over roughly two weeks the binomial model flagged about 15 and over approximately 4 weeks about 19. The authors expected that biological variance in healthy repertoires might rise further over much longer intervals, such as months to years. Across all healthy-donor time intervals, the beta-binomial model significantly cut both the number of clones called differentially abundant and the false-positive rate. Across all healthy donors, variance in clone template counts between roughly two-week samples was found to increase significantly with total template count.

From the germline V gene, CDR1 is MDHEN and CDR2 is SYDVKM. Its CDR3 holds 18 amino acids, cysteine through phenylalanine. Only the CDR3 DNA is retained, 54 bases long and in frame from the first base. V is shortened by 4 bases, J by 1 base, and the region joining them spans 21 bases. In this chain, TRBV28 is recombined with TRBJ2-3; 5 matching bases give a weak D call of TRBD2. The receptor was derived from a person aged 18 to 75 in good health. Source material: blood. The CDR3 amino acid sequence is: CASSSSLFMRGRTDTQYF. The sequenced DNA is TGTGCCAGCAGTTCCTCCCTTTTTATGAGAGGGCGCACAGATACGCAGTATTTT.